The sequence of this TCR beta chain was determined in a study of response to subunit inactivated influenza vaccine. Study observations and caveats: Few new T cells, the authors suggested, are recruited by each seasonal influenza vaccination.

About this clonotype itself: The antigen is not known.

MiXCR was run by TCRdb on the RT-PCR reads, yielding one entry per CDR3 protein. The sample includes some 850,000 distinct CDR3 sequences, 15% to 20% of them seen just once. The CDR3 is made up of 16 amino acids. Germline CDR1 and CDR2: SGHDN and FVKESK. Trimming at V came to 4 bases and at J to 4 bases, leaving 8 bases not matched to a gene. The input for sequencing was PBMCs from blood, taken about 5 days after vaccination. The chain is built from TRBV14 and TRBJ2-1; TRBD2 matches at 9 bases. The receptor comes from a man aged 50-60 years who received an inactivated influenza vaccine. This CDR3 reads CASSPLAGGLYNEQFF. The CDR3 DNA is TGTGCCAGCAGCCCTCTGGCGGGGGGGCTTTACAATGAGCAGTTCTTC.